This TCR beta chain was sequenced in a study of control samples from healthy donors and cancer patients. This clone was observed a handful of times. This table comes from immunoSEQ multiplex PCR, and its TCRdb copy is limited to in-frame clones, with some not included. The table shows about 100,000 clones, with roughly 80% occurring only once. Germline trimming cut 5 bases from V and 7 bases from J; bases unmatched to any gene: 14. There are 17 residues in the CDR3. Germline assignment: CDR1 MNHNY and CDR2 SVGAGI (reference sequence). This TCR was recovered from a man younger than 45 in good health. The source material was blood. This chain connects TRBV6-6 to TRBJ2-1; TRBD2 matches 10 bases. CDR3 amino acids: CASSRPAGGLARNEQFF. The CDR3 nucleotides are TGTGCCAGCAGTCGACCGGCCGGGGGACTAGCGCGGAATGAGCAGTTCTTC.